What follows describes a single TCR beta chain. Some clones are missing from TCRdb's copy, which holds only in-frame ones; the method was immunoSEQ multiplex PCR. The profile covers approximately 240,000 clones, with 87% appearing a single time and 9.5% to 15% taken by the ten largest. This sample was included in a study of blood T cell repertoires in COVID-19. The CDR3 totals 13 residues. With 6 bases removed from V and 4 bases from J, the gap between germline ends came to 12 bases. The germline V gene encodes CDR1 MNHEY and CDR2 SVGAGI. This sequence originates from a woman younger than 35 who had recovered from COVID-19. The V and J genes are TRBV6-5 and TRBJ1-2; possible D gene TRBD1, 6 bases. The sequenced material came from peripheral blood. The chain's CDR3 is CASRTRQAYGYTF. The DNA of the CDR3 is TGTGCCAGCAGGACGAGACAGGCCTATGGCTACACCTTC.